The rows below give T cell receptor beta chains drawn from one sample of a study of cytomegalovirus exposure and HLA in healthy donors. Profiling relied on immunoSEQ multiplex PCR, and the TCRdb table lists in-frame clones only, not all of them. The table lists around 67,000 clones, around 91% of them singletons, with around 10% in the top ten. Sequencing used PBMCs. The origin of the receptors is a woman in her 30s in good health and CMV-seropositive. Each CDR3 is given with its conserved first and last residue. D genes are given only for firm matches. Size is stated for part of the rows, as once, few or many counts, or as a class when the clone is expanded.

size: -
J: TRBJ2-7
V: TRBV28
length: 14
D: -
DNA: TGTGCCAGCAGTTTTGCTCTACGCCCCTACGAGCAGTACTTC
CDR3: CASSFALRPYEQYF

size: -
J: TRBJ1-2
V: TRBV5-1
length: 15
D: -
DNA: TGCGCCAGCAGCTTGGCTGCGGGGCACTTCTATGGCTACACCTTC
CDR3: CASSLAAGHFYGYTF

size: -
J: TRBJ1-5
V: TRBV30
length: 14
D: TRBD1
DNA: TGTGCCTGGAGCTTGATGACAGGGTTTCAGCCCCAGCATTTT
CDR3: CAWSLMTGFQPQHF

size: few
J: TRBJ2-7
V: TRBV27
length: 13
D: -
DNA: TGTGCCAGCAGTTTAGGACTCTCCTACGAGCAGTACTTC
CDR3: CASSLGLSYEQYF

size: -
J: TRBJ2-5
V: TRBV7-3
length: 15
D: TRBD1
DNA: TGTGCCAGCAGCTTGGCCGGGACAGGGCGAGAGACCCAGTACTTC
CDR3: CASSLAGTGRETQYF

size: -
J: TRBJ1-1
V: TRBV7-2
length: 13
D: -
DNA: TGTGCCAGCAGCCAAGACAGGAACACTGAAGCTTTCTTT
CDR3: CASSQDRNTEAFF

size: -
J: TRBJ2-7
V: TRBV14
length: 13
D: -
DNA: TGTGCCAGCAGCATAATCCAGGGCGCCGAGCAGTACTTC
CDR3: CASSIIQGAEQYF

size: -
J: TRBJ2-7
V: TRBV29-1
length: 11
D: TRBD1
DNA: TGCAGCGTACGGGACAGCTACGAGCAGTACTTC
CDR3: CSVRDSYEQYF

size: -
J: TRBJ2-1
V: TRBV18
length: 15
D: -
DNA: TGTGCCAGCTCACCATTGGCAGTTCCCCCCAATGAGCAGTTCTTC
CDR3: CASSPLAVPPNEQFF

size: -
J: TRBJ2-7
V: TRBV10-3
length: 13
D: TRBD1
DNA: TGTGCCACCTTGGGACAGGGTAGCGACGAGCAGTACTTC
CDR3: CATLGQGSDEQYF

size: few
J: TRBJ2-1
V: TRBV4-2
length: 16
D: TRBD2
DNA: TGTGCCAGCAGCCAAGATACAGCGGGAGGCTACAATGAGCAGTTCTTC
CDR3: CASSQDTAGGYNEQFF

size: -
J: TRBJ2-3
V: TRBV5-4
length: 14
D: -
DNA: TGTGCCAGCAGCAAGACAGAGTACACAGATACGCAGTATTTT
CDR3: CASSKTEYTDTQYF

size: -
J: TRBJ2-3
V: TRBV14
length: 16
D: TRBD2
DNA: TGTGCCAGCAGCCAAGGAGGACTAGACCGCACAGATACGCAGTATTTT
CDR3: CASSQGGLDRTDTQYF

size: -
J: TRBJ2-7
V: TRBV28
length: 15
D: -
DNA: TGTGCCAGCAGGCCGGGGGACGGGCCTCCCTACGAGCAGTACTTC
CDR3: CASRPGDGPPYEQYF

size: -
J: TRBJ2-3
V: TRBV30
length: 13
D: -
DNA: TGTGCCTGGAGTCGGACTAGCACAGATACGCAGTATTTT
CDR3: CAWSRTSTDTQYF

size: -
J: TRBJ2-5
V: TRBV2
length: 11
D: -
DNA: TGTGCCAGCCTGTTACAAGAGACCCAGTACTTC
CDR3: CASLLQETQYF

size: once
J: TRBJ2-2
V: TRBV5-1
length: 15
D: TRBD1
DNA: TGCGCCAGCAGGGAGCGGACAGGGGGCACCGGGGAGCTGTTTTTT
CDR3: CASRERTGGTGELFF

size: -
J: TRBJ1-4
V: TRBV11-3
length: 15
D: -
DNA: TGTGCCAGCAGCTTAGACGGGAAGAGTAATGAAAAACTGTTTTTT
CDR3: CASSLDGKSNEKLFF

size: once
J: TRBJ2-7
V: TRBV5-1
length: 14
D: TRBD1
DNA: TGCGCCAGCAGCATTGGGACAGGGTCGTCCGAGCAGTACTTC
CDR3: CASSIGTGSSEQYF

size: -
J: TRBJ1-4
V: TRBV5-4
length: 15
D: TRBD1
DNA: TGTGCCAGCAGTCGTACAGGGGGACTGGGTGAAAAACTGTTTTTT
CDR3: CASSRTGGLGEKLFF

size: -
J: TRBJ2-2
V: TRBV18
length: 18
D: TRBD2
DNA: TGTGCCAGCTCACTCCCTGGACTAGCGGGAATTTTAACCGGGGAGCTGTTTTTT
CDR3: CASSLPGLAGILTGELFF

size: few
J: TRBJ2-7
V: TRBV28
length: 14
D: TRBD2
DNA: TGTGCCAGCAGTTTAACAATTAGCGGGACCGAGCAGTACTTC
CDR3: CASSLTISGTEQYF

size: -
J: TRBJ2-7
V: TRBV28
length: 16
D: TRBD1
DNA: TGTGCCAGCAGTTCGATAGGACAGGGCCCCACCTACGAGCAGTACTTC
CDR3: CASSSIGQGPTYEQYF